A single TCR beta chain is shown here with its context. Under the authors' procedure: The authors estimated nucleated cell counts from reference gene primer amplification. Assay: immunoSEQ multiplex PCR; the TCRdb copy retains only in-frame clones and omits some. V, J and clone size derive from that table, while D and trimming were established from the DNA sequence. The table records some 70,000 clones, approximately 80% of them present only once. These data come from a study of blood T cell repertoires in COVID-19. This CDR3 is built from 13 residues. The V end lost 3 bases, the J end lost 3 bases, and 8 bases lay between the germline ends.

The sequencing input was peripheral blood. The J gene is TRBJ1-1, the V gene TRBV12-3 or TRBV12-4, with D perhaps matching TRBD1 (6 bases). The receptor comes from a man in his 60s with acute or convalescent COVID-19. CDR3 in amino acids: CASSFHRDTEAFF. Here the CDR3 DNA reads TGTGCCAGCAGTTTCCACAGGGACACTGAAGCTTTCTTT.